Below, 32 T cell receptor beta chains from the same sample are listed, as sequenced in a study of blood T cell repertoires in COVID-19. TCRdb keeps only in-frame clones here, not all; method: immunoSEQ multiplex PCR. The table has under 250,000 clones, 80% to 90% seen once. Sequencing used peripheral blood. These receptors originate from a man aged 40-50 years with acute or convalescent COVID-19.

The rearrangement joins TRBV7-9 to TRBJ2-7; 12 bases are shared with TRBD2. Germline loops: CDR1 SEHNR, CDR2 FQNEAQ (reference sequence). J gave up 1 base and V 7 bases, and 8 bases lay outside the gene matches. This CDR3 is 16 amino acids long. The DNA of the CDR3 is TGTGCCAGCACCACTACTAGCGGGGGGCGTTCCTACGAGCAGTACTTC. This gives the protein CASTTTSGGRSYEQYF.

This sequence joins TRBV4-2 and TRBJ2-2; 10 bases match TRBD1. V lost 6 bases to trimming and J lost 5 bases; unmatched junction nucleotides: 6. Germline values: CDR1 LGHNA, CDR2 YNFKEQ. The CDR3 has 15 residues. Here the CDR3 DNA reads TGTGCCAGCAGGGGGGGGACAGGGGAAACCGGGGAGCTGTTTTTT. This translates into CASRGGTGETGELFF.

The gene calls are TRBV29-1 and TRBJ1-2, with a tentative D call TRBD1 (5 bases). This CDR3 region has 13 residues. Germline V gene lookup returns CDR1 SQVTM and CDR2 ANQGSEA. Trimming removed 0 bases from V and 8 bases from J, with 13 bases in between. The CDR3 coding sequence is TGCAGCGTTGAAGATCTAAACCCAGGGGGCTACACCTTC. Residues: CSVEDLNPGGYTF. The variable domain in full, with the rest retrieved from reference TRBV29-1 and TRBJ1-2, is SAVISQKPSRDICQRGTSLTIQCQVDSQVTMMFWYRQQPGQSLTLIATANQGSEATYESGFVIDKFPISRPNLTFSTLTVSNMSPEDSSIYLCSVEDLNPGGYTFGSGTRLTVV.

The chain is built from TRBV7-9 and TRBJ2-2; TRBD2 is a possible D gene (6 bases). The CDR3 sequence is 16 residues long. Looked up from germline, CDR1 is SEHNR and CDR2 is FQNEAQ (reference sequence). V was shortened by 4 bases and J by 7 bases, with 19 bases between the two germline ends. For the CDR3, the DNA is TGTGCCAGCAGCTCAGGGACGGGAGCGGTGCACGGGGAGCTGTTTTTT. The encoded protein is CASSSGTGAVHGELFF.

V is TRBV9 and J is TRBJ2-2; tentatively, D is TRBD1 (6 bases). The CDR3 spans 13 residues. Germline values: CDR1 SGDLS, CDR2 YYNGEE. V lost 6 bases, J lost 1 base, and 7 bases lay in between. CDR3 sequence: CASKTGNTGELFF. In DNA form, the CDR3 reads TGTGCCAGCAAGACAGGGAACACCGGGGAGCTGTTTTTT.

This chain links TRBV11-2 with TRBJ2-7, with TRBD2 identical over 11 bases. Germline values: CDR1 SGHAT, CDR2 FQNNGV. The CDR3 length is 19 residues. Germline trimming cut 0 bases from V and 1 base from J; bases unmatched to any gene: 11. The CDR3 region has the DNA TGTGCCAGCAGCTTAGAGCGTAGCGGGAGGGCCTTGATTTCCTACGAGCAGTACTTC. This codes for CASSLERSGRALISYEQYF.

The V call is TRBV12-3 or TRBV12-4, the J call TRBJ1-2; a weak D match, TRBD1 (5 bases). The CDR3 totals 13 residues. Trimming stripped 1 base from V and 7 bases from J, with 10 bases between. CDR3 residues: CASSLGRAGGYTF. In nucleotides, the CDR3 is TGTGCCAGCAGTTTAGGCAGGGCAGGTGGCTACACCTTC.

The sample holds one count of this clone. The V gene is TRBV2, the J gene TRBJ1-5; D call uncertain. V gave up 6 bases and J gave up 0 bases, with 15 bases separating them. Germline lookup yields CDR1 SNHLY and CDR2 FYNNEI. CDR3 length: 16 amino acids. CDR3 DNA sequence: TGTGCCAGCAGATCCGGAGTTGCGACTAGCAATCAGCCCCAGCATTTT. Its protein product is CASRSGVATSNQPQHF.

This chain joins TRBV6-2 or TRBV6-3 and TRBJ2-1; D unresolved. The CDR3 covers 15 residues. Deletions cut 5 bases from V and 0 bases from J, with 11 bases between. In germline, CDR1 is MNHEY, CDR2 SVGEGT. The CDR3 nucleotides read TGTGCCAGCAGTGTCCTGGTGAGCTCCTACAATGAGCAGTTCTTC. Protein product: CASSVLVSSYNEQFF.

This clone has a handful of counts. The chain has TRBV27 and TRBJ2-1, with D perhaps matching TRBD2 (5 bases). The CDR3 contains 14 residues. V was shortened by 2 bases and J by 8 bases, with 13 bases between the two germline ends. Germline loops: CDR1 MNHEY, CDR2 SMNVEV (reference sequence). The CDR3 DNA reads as TGTGCCAGCAGTTTAAAGGGAGAGTGGGATGAGCAGTTCTTC. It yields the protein CASSLKGEWDEQFF.

The chain's CDR3 is CASSPTSGAYNEQFF. As DNA, the CDR3 is TGTGCCAGCAGTCCTACCAGCGGGGCTTACAATGAGCAGTTCTTC. The chain has TRBV7-3 and TRBJ2-1, with 7 bases identical to TRBD2. Trimming took 6 bases from V and 4 from J; bases not matched to a gene: 9. The CDR3 runs to 15 residues. The germline gives CDR1 SGHTA, CDR2 FQGTGA.

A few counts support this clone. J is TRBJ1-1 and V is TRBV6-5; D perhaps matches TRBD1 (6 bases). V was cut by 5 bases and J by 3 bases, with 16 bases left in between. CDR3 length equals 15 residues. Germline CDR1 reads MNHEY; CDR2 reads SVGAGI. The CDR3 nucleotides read TGTGCCAGCAGTATACAGGGAATCCGCGACACTGAAGCTTTCTTT. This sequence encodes CASSIQGIRDTEAFF.

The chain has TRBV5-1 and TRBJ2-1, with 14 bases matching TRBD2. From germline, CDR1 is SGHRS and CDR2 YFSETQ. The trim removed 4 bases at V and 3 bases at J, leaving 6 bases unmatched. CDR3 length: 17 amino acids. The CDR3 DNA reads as TGCGCCAGCAGCGCGCCGGGACTAGCGGGGGTCTACAATGAGCAGTTCTTC. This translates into CASSAPGLAGVYNEQFF.

In nucleotides, the CDR3 is TGTGCCAGCAGCAAGACAGGGACCCAAGAGACCCAGTACTTC. Residues: CASSKTGTQETQYF. The genes are TRBV21-1 and TRBJ2-5; TRBD1 is the table's D call, not checked against the DNA. TRBV21-1 is deemed a pseudogene. There are 14 residues in the CDR3.

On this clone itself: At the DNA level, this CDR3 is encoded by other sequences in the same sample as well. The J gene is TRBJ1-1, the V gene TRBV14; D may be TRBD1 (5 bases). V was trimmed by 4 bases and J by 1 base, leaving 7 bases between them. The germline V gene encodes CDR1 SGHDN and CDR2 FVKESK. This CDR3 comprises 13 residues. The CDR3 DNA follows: TGTGCCAGCAGCCGTCAGGGGAACACTGAAGCTTTCTTT. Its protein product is CASSRQGNTEAFF.

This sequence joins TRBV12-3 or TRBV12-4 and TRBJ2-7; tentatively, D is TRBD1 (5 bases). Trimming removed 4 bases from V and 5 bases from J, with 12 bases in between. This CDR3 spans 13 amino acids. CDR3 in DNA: TGTGCCAGCAGTTCGCAGGGTAACAACGAGCAGTACTTC. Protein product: CASSSQGNNEQYF.

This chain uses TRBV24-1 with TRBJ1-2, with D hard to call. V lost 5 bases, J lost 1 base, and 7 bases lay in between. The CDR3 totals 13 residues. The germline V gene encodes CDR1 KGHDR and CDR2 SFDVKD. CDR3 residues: CATSVNFNYGYTF. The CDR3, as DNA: TGTGCCACCAGTGTCAACTTTAACTATGGCTACACCTTC.

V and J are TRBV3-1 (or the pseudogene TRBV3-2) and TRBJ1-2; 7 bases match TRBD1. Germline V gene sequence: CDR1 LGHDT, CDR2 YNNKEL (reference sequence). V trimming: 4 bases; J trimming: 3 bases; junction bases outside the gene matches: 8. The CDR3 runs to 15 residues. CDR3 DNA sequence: TGTGCCAGCAGCCCCTCAGGGACAGTAGACTATGGCTACACCTTC. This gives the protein CASSPSGTVDYGYTF.

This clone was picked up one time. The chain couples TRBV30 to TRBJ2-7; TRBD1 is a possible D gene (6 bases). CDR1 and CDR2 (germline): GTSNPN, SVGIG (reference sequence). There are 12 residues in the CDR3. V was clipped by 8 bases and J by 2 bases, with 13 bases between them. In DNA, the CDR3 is TGTGCCGCGACAGGAAGCACCTACGAGCAGTACTTC. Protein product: CAATGSTYEQYF.

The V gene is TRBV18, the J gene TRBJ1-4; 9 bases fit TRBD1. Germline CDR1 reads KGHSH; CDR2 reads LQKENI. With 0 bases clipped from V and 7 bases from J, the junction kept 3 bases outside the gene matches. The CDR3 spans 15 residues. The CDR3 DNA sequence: TGTGCCAGCTCACCACCGGACAGGGGAAGTGAAAAACTGTTTTTT. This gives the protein CASSPPDRGSEKLFF.

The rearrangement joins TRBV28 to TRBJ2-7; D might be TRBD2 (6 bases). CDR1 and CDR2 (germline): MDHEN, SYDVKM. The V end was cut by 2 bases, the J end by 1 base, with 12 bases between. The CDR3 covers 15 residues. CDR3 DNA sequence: TGTGCCAGCAGTTTACGCGGGACCCTATCCTACGAGCAGTACTTC. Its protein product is CASSLRGTLSYEQYF.

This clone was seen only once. In nucleotides, the CDR3 is TGTGCCAGCAGCTTACGGGGTAGTGGGAACACCGGGGAGCTGTTTTTT. Its translation is CASSLRGSGNTGELFF. The chain employs TRBV7-2 and TRBJ2-2, with D tentatively TRBD2 (5 bases). Germline-derived CDR1 and CDR2 are SGHTA and FQGNSA. The CDR3 runs 16 residues. V lost 2 bases to trimming and J lost 1 base, with 11 bases between them.

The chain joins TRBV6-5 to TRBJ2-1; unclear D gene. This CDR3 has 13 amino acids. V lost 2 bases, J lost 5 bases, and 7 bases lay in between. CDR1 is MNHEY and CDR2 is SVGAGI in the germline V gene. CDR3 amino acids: CASSYRSHNEQFF. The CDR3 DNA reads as TGTGCCAGCAGTTACAGGAGTCACAATGAGCAGTTCTTC.

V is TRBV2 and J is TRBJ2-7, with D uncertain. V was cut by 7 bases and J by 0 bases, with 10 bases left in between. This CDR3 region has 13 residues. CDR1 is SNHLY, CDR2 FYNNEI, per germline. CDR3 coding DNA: TGTGCCAGCAAAGTGGCGGACTCCTACGAGCAGTACTTC. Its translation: CASKVADSYEQYF. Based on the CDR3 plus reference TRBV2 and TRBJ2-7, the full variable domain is EPEVTQTPSHQVTQMGQEVILRCVPISNHLYFYWYRQILGQKVEFLVSFYNNEISEKSEIFDDQFSVERPDGSNFTLKIRSTKLEDSAMYFCASKVADSYEQYFGPGTRLTVT.

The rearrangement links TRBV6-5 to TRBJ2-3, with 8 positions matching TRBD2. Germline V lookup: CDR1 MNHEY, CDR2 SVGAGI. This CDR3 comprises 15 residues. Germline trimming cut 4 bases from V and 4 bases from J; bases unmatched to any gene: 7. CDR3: CASSSTGGPSDTQYF. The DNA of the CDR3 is TGTGCCAGCAGTTCGACGGGAGGGCCGTCAGATACGCAGTATTTT.

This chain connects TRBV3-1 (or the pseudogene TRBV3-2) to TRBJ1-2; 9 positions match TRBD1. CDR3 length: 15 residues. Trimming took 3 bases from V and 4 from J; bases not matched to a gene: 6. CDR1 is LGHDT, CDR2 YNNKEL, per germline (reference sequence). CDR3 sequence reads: CASSHPRQGGYGYTF. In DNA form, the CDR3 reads TGTGCCAGCAGCCACCCCCGACAGGGGGGCTATGGCTACACCTTC.

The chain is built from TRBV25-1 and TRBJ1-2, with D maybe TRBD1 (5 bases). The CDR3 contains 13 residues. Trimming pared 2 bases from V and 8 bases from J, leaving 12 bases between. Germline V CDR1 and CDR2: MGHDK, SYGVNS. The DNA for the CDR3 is TGTGCCAGCAGTGAACGGGGGACTATGGGCTACACCTTC. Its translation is CASSERGTMGYTF.

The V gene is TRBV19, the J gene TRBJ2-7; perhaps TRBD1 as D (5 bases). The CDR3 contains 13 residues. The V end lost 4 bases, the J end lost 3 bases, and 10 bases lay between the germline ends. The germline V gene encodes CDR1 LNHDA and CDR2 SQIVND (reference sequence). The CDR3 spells CASSTQGSYEQYF. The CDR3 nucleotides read TGTGCCAGTAGTACCCAGGGCAGCTACGAGCAGTACTTC.

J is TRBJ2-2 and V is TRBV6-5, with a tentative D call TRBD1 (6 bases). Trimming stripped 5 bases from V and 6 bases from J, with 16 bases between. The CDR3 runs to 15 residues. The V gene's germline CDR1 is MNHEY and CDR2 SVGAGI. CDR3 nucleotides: TGTGCCAGCAGTCAATACAGGGTTTTGTCCGGGGAGCTGTTTTTT. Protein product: CASSQYRVLSGELFF.

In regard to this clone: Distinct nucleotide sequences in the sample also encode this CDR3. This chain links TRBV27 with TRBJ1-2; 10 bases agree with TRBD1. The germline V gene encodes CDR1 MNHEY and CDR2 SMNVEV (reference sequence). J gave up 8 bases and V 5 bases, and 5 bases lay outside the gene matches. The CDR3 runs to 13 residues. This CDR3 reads CASSPDRGLGYTF. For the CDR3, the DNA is TGTGCCAGCAGTCCCGACAGGGGGCTGGGCTACACCTTC.

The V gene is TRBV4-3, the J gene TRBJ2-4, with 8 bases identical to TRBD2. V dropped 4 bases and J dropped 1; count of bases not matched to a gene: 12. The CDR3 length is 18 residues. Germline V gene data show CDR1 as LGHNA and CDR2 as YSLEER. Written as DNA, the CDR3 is TGCGCCAGCAGCCTGGGACTAGGAGGAGTGGCGGCCAAAAACATTCAGTACTTC. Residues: CASSLGLGGVAAKNIQYF.

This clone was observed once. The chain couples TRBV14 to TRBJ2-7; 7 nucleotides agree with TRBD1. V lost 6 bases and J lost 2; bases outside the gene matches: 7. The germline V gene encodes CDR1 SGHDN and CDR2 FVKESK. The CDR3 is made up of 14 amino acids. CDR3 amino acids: CASSVQGPPYEQYF. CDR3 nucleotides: TGTGCCAGCAGTGTACAGGGGCCCCCCTACGAGCAGTACTTC.